This T cell receptor (beta chain) was obtained from a study of cytomegalovirus exposure and HLA in healthy donors. PCR primers comprised 60 Vbeta and 13 Jbeta primers. Assay: immunoSEQ multiplex PCR; the TCRdb copy retains only in-frame clones and omits some. Here the sample spans under 150,000 clones, roughly 80% being singletons. CDR3 length equals 16 residues. Germline V gene sequence: CDR1 LGHNA, CDR2 YNFKEQ. Unmatched junction bases numbered 8, after V lost 3 bases and J lost 2 bases. V usage is TRBV4-2 and J usage is TRBJ2-7; 9 positions match TRBD2. The receptor was isolated from a woman aged 40 to 50 in good health and CMV-seronegative. What was sequenced was PBMCs. CDR3 coding DNA: TGTGCCAGCAGCCAGCTTAGCGGGAGAACCGCCTACGAGCAGTACTTC. Translation: CASSQLSGRTAYEQYF.